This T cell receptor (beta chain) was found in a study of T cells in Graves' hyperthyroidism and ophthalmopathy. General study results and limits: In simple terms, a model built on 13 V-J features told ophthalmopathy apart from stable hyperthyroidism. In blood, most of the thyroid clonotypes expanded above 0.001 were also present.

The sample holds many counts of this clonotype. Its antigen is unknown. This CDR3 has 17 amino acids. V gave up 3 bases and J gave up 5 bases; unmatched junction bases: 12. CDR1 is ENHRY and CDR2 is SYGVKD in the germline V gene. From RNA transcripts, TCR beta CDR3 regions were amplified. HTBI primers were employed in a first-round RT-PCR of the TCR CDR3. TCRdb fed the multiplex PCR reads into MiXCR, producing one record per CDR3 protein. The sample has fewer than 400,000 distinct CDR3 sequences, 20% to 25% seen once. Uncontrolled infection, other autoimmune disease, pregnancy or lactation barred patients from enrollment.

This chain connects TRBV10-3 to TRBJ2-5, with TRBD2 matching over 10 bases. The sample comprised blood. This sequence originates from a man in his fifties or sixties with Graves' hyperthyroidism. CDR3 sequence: CAISEEVSGRAGETQYF. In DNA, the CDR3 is TGTGCCATCAGTGAAGAGGTCAGCGGGAGGGCCGGGGAGACCCAGTACTTC.